The source of this T cell receptor beta chain is a study of T cell responses to AZD1222 COVID-19 vaccine. About the research overall: Recipients boosted at about 4 weeks or about 12 weeks are pooled.

Germline V lookup: CDR1 ENHRY, CDR2 SYGVKD. The CDR3 consists of 15 residues. Trimming cost V 11 bases and J 1 base, with 20 bases left between them. As for this clone: What it recognizes is unknown.

Overall study findings and caveats: At baseline, just a handful of AZD1222 recipients tested seropositive. The span of vaccine-associated CD4 TCRs extended across spike, with dominance at 160-218 and 743-854.

The method was immunoSEQ multiplex PCR; TCRdb's version includes in-frame clones alone and lacks a portion of them. The data contain tens of thousands of clones, 85% to 95% of them singletons. The sequence was collected from an adult in good health. V is TRBV10-3 and J is TRBJ2-5; maybe TRBD2 (6 bases). This specimen was peripheral blood, taken on day 0 of AZD1222 vaccination. In nucleotides, the CDR3 is TGTGCCGTGGCCGAGTTGGTGCGGGGCCAAGAGACCCAGTACTTC. This gives the protein CAVAELVRGQETQYF.